Given below is one T cell receptor beta chain in context. Its matching antigen is unknown. The sample is drawn from a study of cytomegalovirus exposure and HLA in healthy donors. General observations from the study: In a later analysis, TCR beta V- and J-gene trimming was associated with a missense DCLRE1C variant. A reported reduction in N-insertions relative to the roughly 670-donor mean was seen in an Asian-associated ancestry cluster in a later analysis. Previous analysis showed most TCR beta V segments were productive about 90% or about 30% of the time.

V was cut by 3 bases and J by 0 bases, with 3 bases left in between. Germline values: CDR1 LNHDA, CDR2 SQIVND (reference sequence). The CDR3 covers 13 residues. 13 Jbeta primers and 60 Vbeta primers were used for the PCR. Clones were read by immunoSEQ multiplex PCR, and TCRdb kept only the in-frame ones, dropping some. The sample has about 130,000 clones, 80% seen once; the top ten hold just over 2.5%. The chain carries TRBV19 and TRBJ1-3, with D uncertain. Sequencing was carried out using PBMCs. This clonotype was obtained from a man aged 25-45 years in good health and CMV-seronegative. CDR3 DNA: TGTGCCAGTAGTATCAACTCTGGAAACACCATATATTTT. It encodes CASSINSGNTIYF.